This TCR beta chain was obtained from a study of blood T cell repertoires in COVID-19. In the study overall: The study drew acute and convalescent COVID-19 samples from the United States, Italy and Spain. T cells, B-cell-depleted T cells, or PBMCs provided the cDNA or gDNA that served as material.

Per the authors' pipeline: The authors estimated nucleated cell counts from reference gene primer amplification. The assay was immunoSEQ multiplex PCR, and TCRdb's table has in-frame clones only and misses some. V and J calls and clone size are given by that table; D and trimming were obtained from the DNA. The sample consists of about 180,000 clones, around nine tenths of them appearing once. Between the trimmed V and J ends, which lost 3 bases and 4 bases, there was a span of 18 bases. Germline loops: CDR1 GTSNPN, CDR2 SVGIG (reference sequence). The CDR3 has 15 residues. The V gene is TRBV30, the J gene TRBJ1-1, with D possibly matching TRBD1 (5 bases). The sequence was collected from a man aged 45-65 years with acute or convalescent COVID-19. What was sequenced was peripheral blood. The CDR3 reads CAWRRVGTGGTEAFF. DNA for the CDR3: TGTGCCTGGAGGAGAGTGGGAACGGGGGGCACTGAAGCTTTCTTT. Full variable domain (remainder filled in from reference TRBV30 and TRBJ1-1): SQTIHQWPATLVQPVGSPLSLECTVEGTSNPNLYWYRQAAGRGLQLLFYSVGIGQISSEVPQNLSASRPQDRQFILSSKKLLLSDSGFYLCAWRRVGTGGTEAFFGQGTRLTVV.